This passage covers 29 T cell receptor beta chains from one sample sequenced in a study of T cells in Graves' hyperthyroidism and ophthalmopathy. The TCR beta CDR3 regions underwent amplification using RNA transcripts as the source. HTBI primers drove first-round RT-PCR of the TCR CDR3. In TCRdb, the multiplex PCR reads were re-called with MiXCR into one record per CDR3 protein. This sample has hundreds of thousands of distinct CDR3 sequences, with around 17% found just once. Material for sequencing was blood. These receptors all come from a woman aged 18-29 years with Graves' hyperthyroidism.

Concerning this clonotype itself: Because it lacks the conserved phenylalanine or tryptophan at the end, this CDR3 is likely a read error. The chain has TRBV10-3 and TRBJ1-6, with D possibly matching TRBD1 (5 bases). Trimming stripped 4 bases from V and 7 bases from J, with 14 bases between. The CDR3 spans 15 residues. Germline loops: CDR1 ENHRY, CDR2 SYGVKD. The CDR3 bases are TGTGCCATCAGTGTGGGGGGGGGAAACAATTCACCCCTCCACCTT. It specifies CAISVGGGNNSPLHL.

This clonotype was recorded at least ten times. The chain combines TRBV2 with TRBJ2-5; the match to TRBD1 covers 11 bases. Germline assignment: CDR1 SNHLY and CDR2 FYNNEI. V lost 5 bases, J lost 2 bases, and 7 bases stayed unmatched. This CDR3 has 16 residues. CDR3 sequence reads: CASSFRTGGTQETQYF. For the CDR3, the DNA is TGTGCCAGCAGTTTCAGGACAGGGGGCACACAAGAGACCCAGTACTTC.

This clonotype was detected ten times or more. The V gene is TRBV10-3, the J gene TRBJ2-7, with TRBD2 identical over 10 bases. Germline V lookup: CDR1 ENHRY, CDR2 SYGVKD. V dropped 0 bases and J dropped 6; count of bases not matched to a gene: 5. The CDR3 runs to 15 residues. The CDR3 here is CAISESASGRSEQYF. In nucleotides, the CDR3 is TGTGCCATCAGTGAGTCGGCTAGCGGGAGATCCGAGCAGTACTTC.

The V call is TRBV12-3 or TRBV12-4, the J call TRBJ2-7; maybe TRBD1 (5 bases). Deletions cut 5 bases from V and 2 bases from J, with 16 bases between. There are 15 residues in the CDR3. CDR3: CASSPSAGFPYEQYF. The CDR3 DNA follows: TGTGCCAGCAGTCCAAGCGCAGGGTTCCCCTACGAGCAGTACTTC.

The chain combines TRBV4-1 with TRBJ2-3, with no clear D. The germline gives CDR1 MGHRA, CDR2 YSYEKL. CDR3 length: 16 amino acids. V was clipped by 1 base and J by 0 bases, with 11 bases between them. CDR3 in amino acids: CASSQVLTPSTDTQYF. The CDR3 DNA reads TGCGCCAGCAGCCAAGTACTCACCCCTAGCACAGATACGCAGTATTTT.

The chain links TRBV27 to TRBJ2-2, with D perhaps matching TRBD1 (6 bases). The CDR3 totals 17 residues. V was shortened by 3 bases and J by 0 bases, with 14 bases between the two germline ends. The V gene's germline CDR1 is MNHEY and CDR2 SMNVEV (reference sequence). DNA of the CDR3: TGTGCCAGCAGTTTTAGTCCCAGGGGCGCGAACACCGGGGAGCTGTTTTTT. Encoded protein: CASSFSPRGANTGELFF.

This clonotype came up a few times. The V call is TRBV7-9, the J call TRBJ1-1; D remains ambiguous. The CDR3 spans 15 residues. CDR1 is SEHNR and CDR2 is FQNEAQ in the germline V gene (reference sequence). Deletions cut 1 base from V and 4 bases from J, with 13 bases between. The CDR3 region is CASSLGAGRSTEAFF. The CDR3 nucleotides read TGTGCCAGCAGCTTAGGGGCGGGGAGGTCCACTGAAGCTTTCTTT.

This chain links TRBV6-1 with TRBJ1-6; no definite D call. Germline CDR1 reads MNHNS; CDR2 reads SASEGT. The germline V and J ends were trimmed by 0 bases and 1 base, with 7 bases remaining between them. The CDR3 is made up of 16 amino acids. CDR3 residues: CASSEAHRSYNSPLHF. CDR3 nucleotides: TGTGCCAGCAGTGAAGCACACAGATCCTATAATTCACCCCTCCACTTT.

This clonotype was seen repeatedly, ten times or more. V usage is TRBV3-1 and J usage is TRBJ2-2; 9 bases line up with TRBD2. The CDR3 is 16 residues long. The V segment lost 6 bases and the J segment 0 bases; nucleotides outside the gene matches: 5. Germline loops: CDR1 LGHDT, CDR2 YNNKEL (reference sequence). Written as DNA, the CDR3 is TGTGCCAGCAGTAGGACTAGCGATTCGAACACCGGGGAGCTGTTTTTT. It translates to CASSRTSDSNTGELFF.

Many counts were recorded for this clonotype. The chain combines TRBV7-2 with TRBJ2-7; D not resolved. CDR3 size: 17 residues. The V and J ends lost 5 bases and 2 bases respectively, with 22 bases between them. Germline CDR1 is SGHTA and CDR2 is FQGNSA. CDR3 sequence reads: CASSPDLTGPPTYEQYF. CDR3 bases: TGTGCCAGCAGCCCCGACCTGACCGGGCCACCTACCTACGAGCAGTACTTC.

Ten or more counts support this clonotype. The gene calls are TRBV5-1 and TRBJ2-7; 10 bases line up with TRBD2. J was trimmed by 1 base and V by 0 bases; bases with no gene match: 4. Germline values: CDR1 SGHRS, CDR2 YFSETQ. The CDR3 is 16 residues long. CDR3 amino acids: CASSLAGTSVSYEQYF. The CDR3 DNA reads TGCGCCAGCAGCTTGGCCGGGACTAGCGTTTCCTACGAGCAGTACTTC.

This clonotype turned up a few times. The chain carries TRBV28 and TRBJ2-3, with TRBD2 matching 14 bases. CDR3 length: 14 amino acids. Germline CDR1 reads MDHEN; CDR2 reads SYDVKM. The J segment lost 4 bases and the V segment lost 11 bases, leaving 5 bases of the junction unmatched. The CDR3 DNA follows: TGTGCCGGGGGACTAGCGGGAGCTGCAGATACGCAGTATTTT. It codes for CAGGLAGAADTQYF.

This clonotype was seen many times. The chain employs TRBV28 and TRBJ2-2, with 12 positions matching TRBD2. CDR3 length: 20 amino acids. Trimming at V came to 1 base and at J to 6 bases, leaving 15 bases not matched to a gene. Looked up from germline, CDR1 is MDHEN and CDR2 is SYDVKM. The CDR3 reads CASSLLVRGLTSGSPGELFF. The CDR3 nucleotides are TGTGCCAGCAGTTTATTAGTCAGGGGGCTGACTAGCGGGAGTCCCGGGGAGCTGTTTTTT.

This rearrangement joins TRBV29-1 to TRBJ2-3; D is unclear. The germline V and J ends were trimmed by 3 bases and 0 bases, with 7 bases remaining between them. The CDR3 has 13 residues. Germline-derived CDR1 and CDR2 are SQVTM and ANQGSEA. CDR3 sequence reads: CSVDGGSTDTQYF. The CDR3 DNA sequence: TGCAGCGTTGATGGCGGTAGCACAGATACGCAGTATTTT.

This clonotype has at least ten counts. The V and J genes are TRBV6-1 and TRBJ2-7; D is unresolved. CDR3 length equals 14 residues. Looked up from germline, CDR1 is MNHNS and CDR2 is SASEGT. The V and J ends lost 6 bases and 2 bases respectively, with 14 bases between them. CDR3 region: CASRNSALTYEQYF. CDR3 DNA sequence: TGTGCCAGCAGAAACAGTGCCCTTACCTACGAGCAGTACTTC.

The rearrangement uses TRBV11-2 and TRBJ2-1, with D possibly being TRBD2 (5 bases). Trimming cost V 4 bases and J 7 bases, with 20 bases left between them. This CDR3 region has 16 residues. The germline gives CDR1 SGHAT, CDR2 FQNNGV. The CDR3 is CASSSLAKVAFNEQFF. The CDR3 coding sequence is TGTGCCAGCAGCTCCCTCGCCAAGGTAGCGTTTAATGAGCAGTTCTTC.

There are many counts of this clonotype. The rearrangement links TRBV28 to TRBJ2-5; 12 positions match TRBD1. Per the germline V gene, CDR1 is MDHEN and CDR2 is SYDVKM. With V trimmed by 2 bases and J by 4 bases, 8 bases remained unmatched. This CDR3 is built from 17 residues. The CDR3 is CASSLTRDRGRLETQYF. The CDR3, as DNA: TGTGCCAGCAGTTTAACCCGGGACAGGGGGCGGCTAGAGACCCAGTACTTC.

This clonotype was picked up many times. This chain connects TRBV7-6 to TRBJ2-5; D might be TRBD1 (6 bases). Germline values: CDR1 SGHVS, CDR2 FNYEAQ. CDR3 size: 17 residues. V was cut by 4 bases and J by 5 bases, with 23 bases left in between. This CDR3 reads CASSSRSQGPIYETQYF. The CDR3 DNA follows: TGTGCCAGCAGCTCCCGGTCCCAGGGGCCCATTTATGAGACCCAGTACTTC.

The CDR3 region is CASSTRGSSGNTIYF. The CDR3, as DNA: TGTGCCAGCAGTACTCGTGGGAGCTCTGGAAACACCATATATTTT. This chain connects TRBV6-1 to TRBJ1-3; D uncertain. V was trimmed by 5 bases and J by 0 bases, leaving 11 bases between them. The CDR3 totals 15 residues. Germline CDR1 reads MNHNS; CDR2 reads SASEGT.

The table lists this clonotype with many counts. The chain joins TRBV15 to TRBJ2-3, with D unclear. Germline V gene lookup returns CDR1 LNHNV and CDR2 YYDKDF (reference sequence). The CDR3 consists of 18 residues. V was cut by 0 bases and J by 0 bases, with 16 bases left in between. CDR3 sequence (DNA): TGTGCCACCAGCAGAGAGCTATTAGGGCGACGTAGCACAGATACGCAGTATTTT. It specifies CATSRELLGRRSTDTQYF.

This chain connects TRBV30 to TRBJ1-2, with D unresolved. The germline gives CDR1 GTSNPN, CDR2 SVGIG (reference sequence). V lost 5 bases and J 4 bases, leaving 11 bases between the germline ends. CDR3 length equals 12 residues. The CDR3 is CAWGQAAYGYTF. The CDR3 DNA reads TGTGCCTGGGGTCAGGCTGCCTATGGCTACACCTTC. The variable domain in full, with the rest retrieved from reference TRBV30 and TRBJ1-2, is SQTIHQWPATLVQPVGSPLSLECTVEGTSNPNLYWYRQAAGRGLQLLFYSVGIGQISSEVPQNLSASRPQDRQFILSSKKLLLSDSGFYLCAWGQAAYGYTFGSGTRLTVV.

J is TRBJ2-7 and V is TRBV11-2; 11 bases align to TRBD1. After removal of 1 base from V and 2 bases from J, the junction contained 7 bases not matched to a gene. Germline assignment: CDR1 SGHAT and CDR2 FQNNGV. This CDR3 contains 17 residues. The CDR3 DNA reads as TGTGCCAGCAGCTTAGCTTGGTCGGGACAGGGGGCCTACGAGCAGTACTTC. As protein: CASSLAWSGQGAYEQYF.

This sequence joins TRBV20-1 and TRBJ1-2; D is undetermined. This CDR3 is 17 amino acids long. Germline V gives CDR1 DFQATT, CDR2 SNEGSKA (reference sequence). Trimming pared 2 bases from V and 3 bases from J, leaving 22 bases between. The CDR3 region is CSARFEPLGRVYYGYTF. In DNA, the CDR3 is TGCAGTGCTAGATTTGAGCCTTTAGGGAGGGTTTACTATGGCTACACCTTC.

The chain recombines TRBV6-1 with TRBJ2-1; 8 nucleotides align to TRBD2. The CDR3 length is 14 residues. Germline assignment: CDR1 MNHNS and CDR2 SASEGT. The V and J ends lost 6 bases and 8 bases, in that order; junction bases with no gene match: 9. CDR3 DNA: TGTGCCAGCAGCACGGGGGGGGCCCTCGATGAGCAGTTCTTC. Protein sequence: CASSTGGALDEQFF.

This clonotype was counted only a few times. The chain carries TRBV20-1 and TRBJ2-3; tentatively, D is TRBD1 (6 bases). V gave up 8 bases and J gave up 0 bases, with 15 bases separating them. The CDR3 has 14 amino acids. CDR1 is DFQATT and CDR2 is SNEGSKA in the germline V gene (reference sequence). CDR3 loop: CSSSGDPSTDTQYF. The CDR3 DNA reads as TGCAGTTCTTCAGGGGACCCTAGCACAGATACGCAGTATTTT.

The chain links TRBV5-1 to TRBJ1-2; D might be TRBD1 (5 bases). The ends were cut back, 4 bases at V and 1 base at J, with 17 bases in the middle. The CDR3 totals 16 residues. In germline, CDR1 is SGHRS, CDR2 YFSETQ. CDR3 residues: CASSPARWGNNYGYTF. The CDR3 coding sequence is TGCGCCAGCAGCCCGGCCCGCTGGGGGAATAACTATGGCTACACCTTC.

This chain links TRBV4-1 with TRBJ2-3; D not resolved. V lost 3 bases, J lost 2 bases, and 9 bases lay in between. The germline gives CDR1 MGHRA, CDR2 YSYEKL. There are 14 residues in the CDR3. CDR3 in amino acids: CASSQRFPTDTQYF. In nucleotides, the CDR3 is TGCGCCAGCAGCCAGCGGTTCCCCACAGATACGCAGTATTTT.

Remarks on this clonotype: Mismatch with germline at one junction end may stem from a read error. J is TRBJ1-4 and V is TRBV7-7; D unclear. CDR1 and CDR2 (germline): SSHAT, FNYEAQ (reference sequence). The CDR3 has 15 amino acids. The DNA for the CDR3 is TGTGCTAGCAGCTTAGTGGTAGGGCGGGGTGAAAAACTGTTTTTT. Translating gives CASSLVVGRGEKLFF. The full variable domain, with the rest looked up from reference TRBV7-7 and TRBJ1-4, is GAGVSQSPRYKVTKRGQDVTLRCDPISSHATLYWYQQALGQGPEFLTYFNYEAQPDKSGLPSDRFSAERPEGSISTLTIQRTEQRDSAMYRCASSLVVGRGEKLFFGSGTQLSVL.

V is TRBV19 and J is TRBJ1-2; D is undetermined. The CDR3 covers 13 residues. V shed 3 bases and J shed 8 bases, with 13 bases lying between them. The germline V gene has CDR1 LNHDA and CDR2 SQIVND (reference sequence). CDR3 DNA: TGTGCCAGTAGTATCCTTGGAGTCCGCGGCTACACCTTC. This sequence encodes CASSILGVRGYTF.